This entry lists 27 T cell receptor beta chains sequenced from one sample in a study of T-cell memory formation after mild COVID-19 (dated by TCRdb to about 2021). The receptor library was made with 5' RACE. Instrument used: Illumina NovaSeq 6000. TCRdb trimmed the raw reads at Q25, called clones with MiXCR and kept productive beta chains. CDR3 protein sequences are deduplicated, and each keeps its most common genes and DNA. For this sample the table gives fewer than 150,000 distinct CDR3 sequences, of which approximately 6.2% were detected only once. 2% to 2.5% of the sample goes to the ten largest clones. The source material was PBMCs or a T cell subset sorted from them (not recorded which). The source of these receptors is an adult woman who had mild COVID-19 (a few samples of this study predate the infection). The sample titles of this study are shuffled in the database, so cell type and time point are left out; the donor was told from shared clones.

With regard to this clonotype: Without the conserved terminal phenylalanine or tryptophan, this CDR3 likely stems from a read error. This rearrangement joins TRBV5-1 to TRBJ1-2; D uncertain. The ends were cut back, 2 bases at V and 3 bases at J, with 8 bases in the middle. In germline, CDR1 is SGHRS, CDR2 YFSETQ. The CDR3 contains 13 residues. Here the CDR3 reads CASSLDTDYGYTS. As DNA, the CDR3 is TGCGCCAGCAGCTTAGACACCGACTATGGCTACACCTCC.

In its sample, this clonotype was seen a few times. The rearrangement links TRBV12-3 or TRBV12-4 to TRBJ2-4; TRBD1 matches 9 bases. Trimming removed 4 bases from V and 8 bases from J; junction bases left unmatched: 3. CDR3 length equals 13 residues. As DNA, the CDR3 is TGTGCCAGCAGTTGGGACAGGGCTTACATTCAGTACTTC. As protein: CASSWDRAYIQYF.

In this sample, this clonotype is medium-sized. The V and J genes are TRBV7-9 and TRBJ2-3, with TRBD2 matching 7 bases. Looked up from germline, CDR1 is SEHNR and CDR2 is FQNEAQ (reference sequence). V gave up 1 base and J gave up 1 base; unmatched junction bases: 8. There are 17 residues in the CDR3. DNA for the CDR3: TGTGCCAGCAGCTTAGGGTCAGCGGGGAGTCGCACAGATACGCAGTATTTT. This translates into CASSLGSAGSRTDTQYF.

Many counts were recorded for this clonotype. CDR3 sequence reads: CASRAPSGETQYF. The CDR3 DNA follows: TGTGCCAGCAGAGCTCCTAGCGGGGAGACCCAGTACTTC. The V call is TRBV12-3 or TRBV12-4, the J call TRBJ2-5, with 8 nucleotides matching TRBD2. The V segment lost 6 bases and the J segment 5 bases; nucleotides outside the gene matches: 5. This CDR3 spans 13 amino acids.

There are many counts of this clonotype. This chain connects TRBV12-3 or TRBV12-4 to TRBJ2-7, with 14 bases aligning to TRBD2. The CDR3 is made up of 15 amino acids. V shed 6 bases, J shed 6 bases, and the junction held 7 bases outside the gene matches. The CDR3 DNA sequence: TGTGCCAGCAGGGGGACTAGCGGGAGTAACGGCGAGCAGTACTTC. This translates into CASRGTSGSNGEQYF.

The table lists this clonotype with many counts. This chain connects TRBV5-1 to TRBJ2-7, with a possible D match to TRBD2 (6 bases). V lost 4 bases, J lost 5 bases, and 19 bases lay in between. This CDR3 region has 15 residues. CDR1 is SGHRS, CDR2 YFSETQ, per germline. CDR3 sequence reads: CASSVTGPRGNEQYF. In DNA, the CDR3 is TGCGCCAGCAGCGTTACCGGCCCCCGGGGGAACGAGCAGTACTTC. The variable domain in full, with the rest retrieved from reference TRBV5-1 and TRBJ2-7, is KAGVTQTPRYLIKTRGQQVTLSCSPISGHRSVSWYQQTPGQGLQFLFEYFSETQRNKGNFPGRFSGRQFSNSRSEMNVSTLELGDSALYLCASSVTGPRGNEQYFGPGTRLTVT.

The chain employs TRBV12-5 and TRBJ2-7; D could derive from TRBD1 or TRBD2 (5 bases each). V lost 0 bases to trimming and J lost 0 bases, with 12 bases between them. CDR3 length equals 16 residues. CDR1 and CDR2 from the germline V gene are LGHNT and FRNRAP. The CDR3 DNA follows: TGTGCTAGTGGTTTGGTCACAGGAGGTTACTCCTACGAGCAGTACTTC. Amino acid sequence: CASGLVTGGYSYEQYF.

This clonotype has ten or more counts. The V and J genes are TRBV27 and TRBJ2-4; D may be TRBD2 (7 bases). The germline V gene has CDR1 MNHEY and CDR2 SMNVEV (reference sequence). This CDR3 has 17 amino acids. Trimming stripped 5 bases from V and 0 bases from J, with 17 bases between. CDR3 sequence: CASSLAGGALAKNIQYF. CDR3 coding DNA: TGTGCCAGCAGTCTCGCTGGGGGGGCGCTAGCCAAAAACATTCAGTACTTC.

The rearrangement links TRBV20-1 to TRBJ2-1, with 9 bases that match TRBD2. The CDR3 covers 13 residues. CDR1 is DFQATT and CDR2 is SNEGSKA in the germline V gene (reference sequence). Trimming took 2 bases from V and 9 from J; bases not matched to a gene: 5. This CDR3 is CSARKVAGAEQFF. In DNA form, the CDR3 reads TGCAGTGCTAGAAAGGTAGCGGGAGCTGAGCAGTTCTTC.

Worth noting for this clonotype: Just one base apart from a much larger clone, this may be a read error. The chain joins TRBV10-3 to TRBJ2-1; D may be TRBD1 (6 bases). Between the trimmed V and J ends, which lost 3 bases and 9 bases, there was a span of 15 bases. This CDR3 region has 14 residues. Germline CDR1 and CDR2: ENHRY and SYGVKD. The CDR3 DNA follows: TGTGCCATCAGTGACCGGGGTTTGGGGGCTGAGCAGTTCTTC. Translation: CAISDRGLGAEQFF.

This clonotype was seen more than once but under ten times. The chain has TRBV18 and TRBJ2-7; weak D call: TRBD1 (6 bases). The CDR3 is 14 amino acids. Germline V CDR1 and CDR2: KGHSH, LQKENI. Trimming left V 1 base short and J 2 bases short, with 9 bases between. The CDR3 sequence is CASSPQGTTYEQYF. In DNA form, the CDR3 reads TGTGCCAGCTCACCACAGGGGACAACCTACGAGCAGTACTTC.

This clonotype appeared many times. This chain joins TRBV12-3 or TRBV12-4 and TRBJ2-2; tentatively, D is TRBD1 or TRBD2 (5 bases each). The CDR3 sequence is 17 residues long. V was cut by 4 bases and J by 0 bases, with 15 bases left in between. CDR3 coding DNA: TGTGCCAGCAGTTCCCGAGGGACCTCCGCGAACACCGGGGAGCTGTTTTTT. Its protein is CASSSRGTSANTGELFF.

The V call is TRBV20-1, the J call TRBJ2-5; D assignment may be TRBD1 or TRBD2 (5 bases each). Germline values: CDR1 DFQATT, CDR2 SNEGSKA (reference sequence). Trimming left V 5 bases short and J 5 bases short, with 24 bases between. This CDR3 contains 16 residues. The CDR3 loop reads CSAVRDELLSTETQYF. For the CDR3, the DNA is TGCAGTGCTGTCCGGGACGAGCTCCTGTCTACGGAGACCCAGTACTTC.

V is TRBV19 and J is TRBJ2-7; possible D gene TRBD2, 5 bases. This CDR3 comprises 14 residues. V gave up 1 base and J gave up 4 bases, with 11 bases separating them. Germline V gene sequence: CDR1 LNHDA, CDR2 SQIVND (reference sequence). Here the CDR3 DNA reads TGTGCCAGTAGTATAGGAGGGAACCAGTACGAGCAGTACTTC. Amino acid sequence: CASSIGGNQYEQYF.

This clonotype came up a few times. This chain joins TRBV27 and TRBJ2-7; either TRBD1 or TRBD2 may fit D (6 bases each). V shed 0 bases and J shed 0 bases, with 9 bases lying between them. CDR1 and CDR2 from the germline V gene are MNHEY and SMNVEV (reference sequence). CDR3 length: 15 residues. In DNA, the CDR3 is TGTGCCAGCAGTTTATCGGGGGGCAGCTCCTACGAGCAGTACTTC. It is translated as CASSLSGGSSYEQYF.

The chain recombines TRBV12-3 or TRBV12-4 with TRBJ2-5, with a weak D call TRBD2 (5 bases). V dropped 5 bases and J dropped 5 bases, with 21 bases sitting between them. The CDR3 covers 16 residues. Here the CDR3 reads CASSPSRGSMKETQYF. The DNA of the CDR3 is TGTGCCAGCAGTCCCAGTCGAGGGAGTATGAAGGAGACCCAGTACTTC.

In this sample, this clonotype turned up a few times. This chain uses TRBV7-9 with TRBJ2-1; 10 bases line up with TRBD1. Germline CDR1 reads SEHNR; CDR2 reads FQNEAQ (reference sequence). V dropped 5 bases and J dropped 8; count of bases not matched to a gene: 9. There are 15 residues in the CDR3. Written as DNA, the CDR3 is TGTGCCAGCAGCCCACGGGGACAGGGGAACGATGAGCAGTTCTTC. This translates into CASSPRGQGNDEQFF. Complete variable domain (other parts from reference TRBV7-9 and TRBJ2-1): DTGVSQNPRHKITKRGQNVTFRCDPISEHNRLYWYRQTLGQGPEFLTYFQNEAQLEKSRLLSDRFSAERPKGSFSTLEIQRTEQGDSAMYLCASSPRGQGNDEQFFGPGTRLTVL.

This clonotype was counted a few times. The V and J genes are TRBV10-3 and TRBJ1-6; no reliable D call. This CDR3 comprises 15 residues. Trimming took off 6 bases at V and 6 bases at J, with 15 bases between the two ends. The germline CDR1 and CDR2 sequences are ENHRY and SYGVKD. The CDR3 here is CAIREQGRANSPLHF. CDR3 nucleotides: TGTGCCATCAGAGAACAAGGTCGGGCTAATTCACCCCTCCACTTT.

J is TRBJ2-1 and V is TRBV27; 14 bases line up with TRBD2. This CDR3 region has 21 residues. Germline lookup yields CDR1 MNHEY and CDR2 SMNVEV (reference sequence). Unmatched junction bases numbered 16, after V lost 6 bases and J lost 0 bases. The CDR3 reads CASSLLGGTSGGRSSYNEQFF. DNA for the CDR3: TGTGCCAGCAGCCTACTCGGCGGGACTAGCGGGGGCCGGAGCTCCTACAATGAGCAGTTCTTC.

This clonotype was counted only a few times. The chain combines TRBV5-1 with TRBJ2-3; D could derive from TRBD1 or TRBD2 (5 bases each). Germline lookup yields CDR1 SGHRS and CDR2 YFSETQ. The CDR3 covers 14 residues. Trimming removed 5 bases at V and 0 bases at J, with 10 bases between. For the CDR3, the DNA is TGCGCCAGCAGGGGGGAATCTAGCACAGATACGCAGTATTTT. Translation gives CASRGESSTDTQYF.

This clonotype occurred a few times. The J gene is TRBJ2-1, the V gene TRBV7-3; 11 bases are a match to TRBD2. V dropped 2 bases and J dropped 4; count of bases not matched to a gene: 4. Germline V gene lookup returns CDR1 SGHTA and CDR2 FQGTGA. The CDR3 loop spans 16 amino acids. CDR3 DNA sequence: TGTGCCAGCAGCTTAGATAGCGGGAGGGGGTACAATGAGCAGTTCTTC. It translates to CASSLDSGRGYNEQFF.

The chain combines TRBV20-1 with TRBJ2-3; 7 bases align to TRBD1. This CDR3 contains 13 residues. Germline V gene data show CDR1 as DFQATT and CDR2 as SNEGSKA (reference sequence). The CDR3, as DNA: TGCAGACCAGACAGGGCTTTGGGTGATACGCAGTATTTT. This gives the protein CRPDRALGDTQYF.

Many counts were recorded for this clonotype. The V and J genes are TRBV20-1 and TRBJ2-2, with D perhaps matching TRBD2 (5 bases). CDR1 is DFQATT, CDR2 SNEGSKA, per germline (reference sequence). The CDR3 has 15 residues. Trimming stripped 0 bases from V and 6 bases from J, with 14 bases between. The chain's CDR3 is CSARDATRGAGELFF. In DNA form, the CDR3 reads TGCAGTGCTAGAGATGCGACACGGGGAGCCGGGGAGCTGTTTTTT.

In the case of this clonotype: This may come from a read error, since a much larger clone is one base off. The CDR3 coding sequence is TGTGCCAGCAGAGACCAGGGGGGCCCCTACGAGCAGTACTTC. This sequence encodes CASRDQGGPYEQYF. The chain couples TRBV2 to TRBJ2-7, with a weak D call TRBD1 (7 bases). V lost 6 bases, J lost 2 bases, and 14 bases lay in between. Germline loops: CDR1 SNHLY, CDR2 FYNNEI. The CDR3 sequence is 14 residues long.

This clonotype was seen a few times. The rearrangement uses TRBV15 and TRBJ2-3; 7 nucleotides align to TRBD2. There are 14 residues in the CDR3. The V gene's germline CDR1 is LNHNV and CDR2 YYDKDF (reference sequence). V lost 1 base to trimming and J lost 5 bases; unmatched junction nucleotides: 3. Written as DNA, the CDR3 is TGTGCCACCAGCAGAGGTATAGCGGGAGATACGCAGTATTTT. It translates to CATSRGIAGDTQYF.

This clonotype has ten or more counts. V usage is TRBV5-6 and J usage is TRBJ2-3; TRBD2 might be the D (5 bases). Germline CDR1 and CDR2: SGHDT and YYEEEE. With 2 bases removed from V and 1 base from J, the gap between germline ends came to 11 bases. The CDR3 spans 15 residues. The CDR3 protein is CASSLPGMGTDTQYF. CDR3 DNA: TGTGCCAGCAGCTTACCGGGGATGGGCACAGATACGCAGTATTTT.

The V call is TRBV5-5, the J call TRBJ2-7; D unresolved. The CDR3 is made up of 13 amino acids. Germline lookup yields CDR1 SGHKS and CDR2 YYEKEE (reference sequence). Trimming stripped 0 bases from V and 3 bases from J, with 7 bases between. DNA of the CDR3: TGTGCCAGCAGCTTGGTCCCGGTCTACGAGCAGTACTTC. Residues: CASSLVPVYEQYF.